One and the same sample provided the 3 T cell receptor beta chains below, sequenced in a study of blood T cell repertoires in COVID-19. Method: immunoSEQ multiplex PCR; TCRdb's copy keeps in-frame clones and lacks some. The table records roughly 200,000 clones, 84% of them present only once. The material sequenced was peripheral blood. Receptors originate from a woman over 75 with COVID-19, enrolled during active disease.

This clone was counted once. The rearrangement uses TRBV28 and TRBJ1-2; no definite D call. Germline lookup yields CDR1 MDHEN and CDR2 SYDVKM. V shed 1 base and J shed 4 bases, with 16 bases lying between them. The CDR3 runs 16 residues. The CDR3 protein is CASSLLHGARGYGYTF. The CDR3 DNA is TGTGCCAGCAGTTTATTACACGGAGCCCGGGGCTATGGCTACACCTTC.

The chain couples TRBV29-1 to TRBJ2-7; the match to TRBD1 covers 7 bases. The CDR3 extends over 12 amino acids. The V gene's germline CDR1 is SQVTM and CDR2 ANQGSEA. V was pared by 6 bases and J by 3 bases, with 5 bases of the junction left unmatched. CDR3 protein: CSVRQGRYEQYF. The CDR3 coding sequence is TGCAGCGTACGACAGGGACGCTACGAGCAGTACTTC.

The chain recombines TRBV29-1 with TRBJ1-5; D is undetermined. Trimming stripped 3 bases from V and 7 bases from J, with 22 bases between. The CDR3 contains 16 residues. From germline, CDR1 is SQVTM and CDR2 ANQGSEA. The CDR3 region has the DNA TGCAGCGTTGAGAGCGGCGGCGTAGACGTCCACCAGCCCCAGCATTTT. It translates to CSVESGGVDVHQPQHF.